This paragraph reports one T cell receptor (beta chain). Time point in this sample: newly diagnosed GD, antithyroid drugs for less than 3 months. PBMC RNA was the source of the TCR library. American Thyroid Association guidelines defined how Graves' disease was diagnosed. This sample is part of a study of regulatory T cells in long-lasting Graves disease. Deletions cut 4 bases from V and 1 base from J, with 17 bases between. The CDR3 is 16 residues long. Germline CDR1 is SGHRS and CDR2 is YFSETQ. Libraries of TCR beta came from iRepertoire HTBI primers plus Arm-PCR of CDR3 regions. TCRdb re-called the multiplex PCR reads through MiXCR, storing one row per CDR3 protein. The top ten hold about 8.3% of the sample, which has over 450,000 distinct CDR3 sequences, 12% seen once. The same specimen was also included in a second study, on T cells in Graves' hyperthyroidism and ophthalmopathy. This second report adds: Ophthalmopathy was separated from stable hyperthyroidism by a 13 V-J model.

The chain combines TRBV5-1 with TRBJ2-5, with D perhaps matching TRBD2 (7 bases). The sequencing used peripheral blood mononuclear cells (PBMCs), collected at new diagnosis, from a patient treated with antithyroid drugs. The receptor was derived from a woman aged 25 to 39 with Graves disease. CDR3 bases: TGCGCCAGCAGCCTGAGTGGGGGGGCGGTCCAAGAGACCCAGTACTTC. This gives the protein CASSLSGGAVQETQYF. The whole variable domain, filled in from reference TRBV5-1 and TRBJ2-5, reads KAGVTQTPRYLIKTRGQQVTLSCSPISGHRSVSWYQQTPGQGLQFLFEYFSETQRNKGNFPGRFSGRQFSNSRSEMNVSTLELGDSALYLCASSLSGGAVQETQYFGPGTRLLVL.